This TCR beta chain was retrieved from a study of T-cell reconstitution after alpha-beta-depleted transplantation in children. Study-wide findings and caveats: From newly produced T cells came most of the T-cell counts and diversity one year after transplant.

CDR1 and CDR2 from the germline V gene are SGHRS and YFSETQ. The CDR3 is 16 amino acids. Germline trimming cut 1 base from V and 7 bases from J; bases unmatched to any gene: 8. Preparing the TCRbeta library involved the use of unique molecular identifiers. Each CDR3 protein gets one entry after TCRdb re-called the PCR reads with MiXCR. The table has about 440,000 distinct CDR3 sequences, 43% seen once. There are a few counts of this clonotype. Its antigen is unknown. This clonotype was obtained from a girl aged 2 to 10 with aplastic anemia, due to receive a stem cell transplant. Source: PBMCs, taken before TCRalphabeta/CD19-depleted stem cell transplant. This sequence joins TRBV5-1 and TRBJ2-1, with TRBD2 matching 10 bases. CDR3: CASSLMLAGVNNEQFF. CDR3 sequence (DNA): TGCGCCAGCAGCTTGATGCTAGCGGGGGTCAATAATGAGCAGTTCTTC.